This T cell receptor (beta chain) was recorded in a study of HIV-infected children after antiretroviral therapy interruption. Study-wide background: All children had CD4+ count above 500 and viral load below 50 copies/ml. Samples from the continuous-treatment group were taken at weeks 0, 48 and 150.

This clonotype appeared a single time. The antigen remains undetermined. CDR1 is MNHEY, CDR2 SMNVEV, per germline (reference sequence). CDR3 length: 13 amino acids. V was trimmed by 8 bases and J by 4 bases, leaving 15 bases between them. A 3' RACE protocol on RNA, with unique molecular identifiers, produced the TCR library. MiXCR, applied by TCRdb to the 3' RACE reads, yields one record per CDR3 protein. The table records 30,000 to 50,000 distinct CDR3 sequences, more than 6.5% of them present only once. Study-wide results and caveats: By the end of treatment interruption, naive CD4+ clonality (Gini) increased. Naive CD4+ CDR3 sharing between time points fell after interruption began.

Treatment reported: PENTA 11 planned treatment interruption arm or continuous ART arm. This sequence originates from a pool of human donors with HIV. The sample in question was CD45RA+ CD4+ T cells from PBMCs, pooled from several time points, obtained from a donor given antiretroviral therapy, either interrupted or continuous. Subset specified: naive CD4+ CD45RA+ CD45RO- T cells. The V and J genes are TRBV27 and TRBJ2-7; the D call may be TRBD1 or TRBD2 (5 bases each). CDR3 nucleotides: TGTGCCAGCTCTCGGGACGGCACATACGAGCAGTACTTC. Protein product: CASSRDGTYEQYF.